Presented here are 14 T cell receptor beta chains from one specimen sequenced in a study of T-cell memory formation after mild COVID-19. Each CDR3 protein is one row after TCRdb ran MiXCR on the 5' RACE reads. Of around 190,000 distinct CDR3 sequences in the sample, about 18% were seen once. Sequenced input: PBMCs or a T cell subset sorted from them (not recorded which). The receptors here all came from a man aged 18 to 29 who had mild COVID-19 (a few samples of this study predate the infection). Cell type and time point are not known.

J is TRBJ2-1 and V is TRBV12-3 or TRBV12-4; TRBD1 agrees at 9 bases. Trimming removed 7 bases from V and 6 bases from J; junction bases left unmatched: 10. The CDR3 sequence is 15 residues long. In DNA, the CDR3 is TGTGCCAGCACCCTAGACAGGGGGAGGGGCAATGAGCAGTTCTTC. It yields the protein CASTLDRGRGNEQFF.

This clonotype was detected only a few times. CDR3 region: CASSRAGTAGANVLTF. The CDR3 nucleotides are TGCGCCAGCAGCCGCGCCGGGACAGCCGGGGCCAACGTCCTGACTTTC. The chain carries TRBV4-1 and TRBJ2-6; 7 bases match TRBD1. Trimming cost V 4 bases and J 4 bases; bases outside gene matches: 7. The CDR3 loop spans 16 amino acids. The germline V gene encodes CDR1 MGHRA and CDR2 YSYEKL.

The CDR3 bases are TGCAGTGCTAGAACTTTGCCAGGGGGAGGCAATGAGCAGTTCTTC. It translates to CSARTLPGGGNEQFF. The genes are TRBV20-1 and TRBJ2-1; maybe TRBD1 (7 bases). The CDR3 loop spans 15 amino acids. V lost 2 bases and J 6 bases, leaving 17 bases between the germline ends. Germline-derived CDR1 and CDR2 are DFQATT and SNEGSKA (reference sequence).

This clonotype was counted only a few times. The chain carries TRBV2 and TRBJ2-2, with TRBD1 matching over 10 bases. Losses at the gene ends were 11 bases for V and 4 bases for J; bases not matched to a gene: 7. From germline, CDR1 is SNHLY and CDR2 FYNNEI. This CDR3 spans 14 amino acids. CDR3 coding DNA: TGTGCCGGAAAGACAGGGGGCCTCACCGGGGAGCTGTTTTTT. Encoded protein: CAGKTGGLTGELFF.

This clonotype showed up just a few times. The chain combines TRBV5-1 with TRBJ2-3, with D perhaps being TRBD1 or TRBD2 (5 bases each). CDR3 length equals 15 residues. The ends were cut back, 4 bases at V and 4 bases at J, with 16 bases in the middle. Germline V lookup: CDR1 SGHRS, CDR2 YFSETQ. The CDR3 nucleotides read TGCGCCAGCAGCCGGGACCAAGGCAGATCAGATACGCAGTATTTT. This gives the protein CASSRDQGRSDTQYF.

This chain joins TRBV20-1 and TRBJ1-4, with 9 bases that match TRBD1. Per the germline V gene, CDR1 is DFQATT and CDR2 is SNEGSKA (reference sequence). There are 16 residues in the CDR3. With 3 bases clipped from V and 8 bases from J, the junction kept 13 bases outside the gene matches. The CDR3 protein is CSARDLPGQGNEKLFF. The DNA for the CDR3 is TGCAGTGCTAGGGACCTTCCGGGACAGGGAAACGAAAAACTGTTTTTT.

Remarks on this clonotype: Sequence at one end of the junction differs from germline and may be a read error. This rearrangement joins TRBV5-1 to TRBJ1-1; D gene ambiguous. Looked up from germline, CDR1 is SGHRS and CDR2 is YFSETQ. This CDR3 region has 13 residues. The CDR3 protein is CASSFKGNSEAFF. The CDR3 DNA is TGCGCCAGCAGCTTCAAGGGAAACAGTGAAGCTTTCTTT. Based on the CDR3 plus reference TRBV5-1 and TRBJ1-1, the full variable domain is KAGVTQTPRYLIKTRGQQVTLSCSPISGHRSVSWYQQTPGQGLQFLFEYFSETQRNKGNFPGRFSGRQFSNSRSEMNVSTLELGDSALYLCASSFKGNSEAFFGQGTRLTVV.

CDR3 sequence (DNA): TGCGCCAGCAGCCAGGGACAGGCTTATAATTCACCCCTCCACTTT. Residues: CASSQGQAYNSPLHF. The chain joins TRBV4-3 to TRBJ1-6; 8 positions agree with TRBD1. This CDR3 contains 15 residues. J was trimmed by 4 bases and V by 3 bases; bases with no gene match: 2. Germline-derived CDR1 and CDR2 are LGHNA and YSLEER.

There are a few counts of this clonotype. This chain links TRBV5-1 with TRBJ2-3; a weak D match, TRBD2 (7 bases). CDR1 and CDR2 (germline): SGHRS, YFSETQ. Trimming stripped 4 bases from V and 5 bases from J, with 14 bases between. This CDR3 contains 14 residues. The CDR3, as DNA: TGCGCCAGCAGCCCGGGGGGCCTCCTAGATACGCAGTATTTT. Translation: CASSPGGLLDTQYF.

This clonotype was found many times. The gene calls are TRBV7-9 and TRBJ2-1; a weak D match, TRBD1 (6 bases). Trimming shortened V by 1 base and J by 8 bases, and 21 bases separated the two germline ends. The germline CDR1 and CDR2 sequences are SEHNR and FQNEAQ (reference sequence). The CDR3 consists of 17 residues. CDR3 amino acids: CASSLGVGLGALDEQFF. In DNA form, the CDR3 reads TGTGCCAGCAGCTTAGGCGTCGGTTTGGGGGCCCTGGATGAGCAGTTCTTC.

As regards this clonotype: A much larger clone differs from this one at a single base, so this may be a read error. The chain has TRBV7-2 and TRBJ1-5; weak D call: TRBD1 (6 bases). Germline loops: CDR1 SGHTA, CDR2 FQGNSA. The CDR3 is made up of 13 amino acids. With 5 bases removed from V and 3 bases from J, the gap between germline ends came to 8 bases. CDR3 amino acids: CASSRDTNQPQHF. CDR3 DNA: TGTGCCAGCAGCCGGGACACCAATCAGCCCCAGCATTTT.

This clonotype was observed a handful of times. This chain joins TRBV5-1 and TRBJ2-7; TRBD1 matches at 9 bases. Germline CDR1 SGHRS, CDR2 YFSETQ. This CDR3 has 15 amino acids. V gave up 4 bases and J gave up 2 bases; unmatched junction bases: 7. DNA of the CDR3: TGCGCCAGCAGCGGGACAGGGAGAAGGGCCTACGAGCAGTACGTC. Translation gives CASSGTGRRAYEQYV.

As to this clonotype: This may arise from a read error, as a much more abundant clone is one base away. V and J are TRBV29-1 and TRBJ1-2, with D unresolved. Looked up from germline, CDR1 is SQVTM and CDR2 is ANQGSEA. The CDR3 sequence is 11 residues long. V lost 7 bases, J lost 9 bases, and 15 bases lay in between. The CDR3 bases are TGCAGCGCCCTCTTGGGTGGTTGCTACACCTTC. Protein product: CSALLGGCYTF.

V and J are TRBV7-2 and TRBJ2-2, with D perhaps matching TRBD1 or TRBD2 (5 bases each). Germline V gene lookup returns CDR1 SGHTA and CDR2 FQGNSA. The CDR3 covers 14 residues. Trimming pared 0 bases from V and 4 bases from J, leaving 6 bases between. CDR3 bases: TGTGCCAGCAGCTTAGCTGGGACCACCGGGGAGCTGTTTTTT. Protein product: CASSLAGTTGELFF.